The clone carrying this T cell receptor beta chain was seen a few times. No antigen is known for it. This sample is drawn from a study of cytomegalovirus exposure and HLA in healthy donors. Overall study findings and caveats: Among the CMV-associated chains, a few were confirmed in vitro as specific for CMV antigens. CMV serostatus was the only recorded immune exposure for donors.

The study ran its PCR with 60 Vbeta and 13 Jbeta primers. Measured with immunoSEQ multiplex PCR; TCRdb has only the in-frame clones, and not every one. The sample holds about 82,000 clones; 70% to 80% are singletons and the top ten take about 3.5%. This CDR3 comprises 14 residues. V was clipped by 1 base and J by 3 bases, with 6 bases between them. CDR1 is SEHNR, CDR2 FQNEAQ, per germline (reference sequence). This TCR was recovered from a man aged 50 to 59 in good health and CMV-seronegative. This chain links TRBV7-9 with TRBJ1-4; D is unclear. The specimen was PBMCs. The CDR3 sequence: CASSLEQSNEKLFF. The CDR3 DNA reads TGTGCCAGCAGCTTAGAACAGTCTAATGAAAAACTGTTTTTT.